This T cell receptor (beta chain) was identified during a study of siplizumab effects on memory and regulatory T cells. General observations from the study: Apparently key alloresponse contributors, naive T cells also seemed more diverse than memory cells. Unstimulated subsets contained matches for only a minor fraction of alloreactive clones. Mappable alloreactive CD4+ clones were on average around 67% Treg-derived with siplizumab, roughly 28% in controls.

Deletions cut 4 bases from V and 7 bases from J, with 19 bases between. In germline, CDR1 is LGHNA, CDR2 YNFKEQ. CDR3 size: 16 residues. On this clone itself: The antigen remains undetermined.

This table comes from immunoSEQ multiplex PCR, and its TCRdb copy is limited to in-frame clones, with some not included. The data show roughly 120,000 clones, about 94% seen once. The sequenced sample was non-Treg CD4+ T cells sorted from blood. The sequence derives from a human donor in good health. The chain has TRBV4-2 and TRBJ2-2; D may be TRBD2 (6 bases). CDR3 coding DNA: TGTGCCAGCAGCCCGCGACCACCGGGAGCTGGCGGGGAGCTGTTTTTT. Its protein is CASSPRPPGAGGELFF.